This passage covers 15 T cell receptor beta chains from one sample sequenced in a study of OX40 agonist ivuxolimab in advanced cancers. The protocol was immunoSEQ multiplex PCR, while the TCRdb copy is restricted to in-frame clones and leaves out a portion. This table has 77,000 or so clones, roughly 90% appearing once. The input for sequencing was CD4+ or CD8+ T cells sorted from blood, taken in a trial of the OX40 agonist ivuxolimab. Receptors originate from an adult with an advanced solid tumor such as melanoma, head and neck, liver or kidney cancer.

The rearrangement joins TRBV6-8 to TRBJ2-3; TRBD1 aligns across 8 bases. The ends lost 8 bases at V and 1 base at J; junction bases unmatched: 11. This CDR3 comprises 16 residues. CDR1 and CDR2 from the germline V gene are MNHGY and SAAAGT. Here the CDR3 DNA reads TGTGCCAGCCTCCCCGAGCAGGACAGGGGCACAGATACGCAGTATTTT. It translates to CASLPEQDRGTDTQYF.

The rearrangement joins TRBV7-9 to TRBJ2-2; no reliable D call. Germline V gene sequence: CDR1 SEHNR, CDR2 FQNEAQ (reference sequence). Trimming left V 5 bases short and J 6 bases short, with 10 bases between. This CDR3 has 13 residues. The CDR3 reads CASSLDISGELFF. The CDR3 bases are TGTGCCAGCAGCCTAGACATTTCCGGGGAGCTGTTTTTT.

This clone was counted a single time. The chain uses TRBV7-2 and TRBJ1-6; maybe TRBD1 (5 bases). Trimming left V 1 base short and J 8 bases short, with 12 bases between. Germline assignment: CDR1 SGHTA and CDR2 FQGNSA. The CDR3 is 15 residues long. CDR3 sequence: CASSLVRGVDSPLHF. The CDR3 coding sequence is TGTGCCAGCAGCTTAGTGAGAGGGGTGGATTCACCCCTCCACTTT.

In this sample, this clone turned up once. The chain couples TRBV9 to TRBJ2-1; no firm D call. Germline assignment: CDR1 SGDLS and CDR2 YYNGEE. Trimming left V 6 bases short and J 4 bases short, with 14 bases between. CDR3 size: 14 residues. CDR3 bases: TGTGCCAGCAAGGCAGCCCTACTTTACAATGAGCAGTTCTTC. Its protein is CASKAALLYNEQFF.

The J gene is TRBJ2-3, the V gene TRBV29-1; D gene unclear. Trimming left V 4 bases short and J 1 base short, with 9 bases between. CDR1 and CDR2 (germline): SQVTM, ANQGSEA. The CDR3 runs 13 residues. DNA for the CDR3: TGCAGCGTTGTGGCAGGACGCACAGATACGCAGTATTTT. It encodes CSVVAGRTDTQYF.

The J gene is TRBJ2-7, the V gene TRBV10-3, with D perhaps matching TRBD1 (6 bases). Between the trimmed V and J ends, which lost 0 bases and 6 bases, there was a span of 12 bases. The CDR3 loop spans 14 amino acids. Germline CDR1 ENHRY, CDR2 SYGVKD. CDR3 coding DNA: TGTGCCATCAGTGAGTCCGACGGGACAACCGAGCAGTACTTC. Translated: CAISESDGTTEQYF.

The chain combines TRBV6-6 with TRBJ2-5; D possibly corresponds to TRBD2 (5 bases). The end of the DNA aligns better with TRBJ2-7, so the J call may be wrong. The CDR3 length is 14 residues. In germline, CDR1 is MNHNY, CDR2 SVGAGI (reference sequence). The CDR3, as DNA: TGTGCCAGCAGTCACCGGGATAGAACCTACGAGCAGTACTTC. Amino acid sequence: CASSHRDRTYEQYF.

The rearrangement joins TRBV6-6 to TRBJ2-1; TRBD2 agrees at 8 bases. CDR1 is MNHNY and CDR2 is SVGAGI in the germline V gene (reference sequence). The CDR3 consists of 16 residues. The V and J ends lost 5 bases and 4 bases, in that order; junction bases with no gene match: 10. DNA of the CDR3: TGTGCCAGCAGTGGGCGGGGACTAGAAGTATACAATGAGCAGTTCTTC. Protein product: CASSGRGLEVYNEQFF.

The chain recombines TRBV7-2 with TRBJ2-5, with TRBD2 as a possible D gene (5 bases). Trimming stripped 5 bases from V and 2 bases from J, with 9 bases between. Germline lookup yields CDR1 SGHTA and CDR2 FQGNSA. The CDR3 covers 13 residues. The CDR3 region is CASSPGEQETQYF. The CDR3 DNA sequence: TGTGCCAGCAGCCCTGGGGAGCAAGAGACCCAGTACTTC.

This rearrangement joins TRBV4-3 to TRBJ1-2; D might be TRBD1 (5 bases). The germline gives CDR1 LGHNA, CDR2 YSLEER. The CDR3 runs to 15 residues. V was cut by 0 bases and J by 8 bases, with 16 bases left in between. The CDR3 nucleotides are TGCGCCAGCAGCCAAGACCTCGGGGACGGCAGAGGCTACACCTTC. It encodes CASSQDLGDGRGYTF.

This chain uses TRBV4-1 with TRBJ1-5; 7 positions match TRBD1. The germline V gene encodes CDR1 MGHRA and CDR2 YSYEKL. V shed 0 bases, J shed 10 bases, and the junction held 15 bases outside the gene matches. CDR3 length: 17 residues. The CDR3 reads CASSQDRGGGLKVPQHF. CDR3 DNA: TGCGCCAGCAGCCAAGACAGGGGGGGAGGTTTGAAGGTCCCCCAGCATTTT.

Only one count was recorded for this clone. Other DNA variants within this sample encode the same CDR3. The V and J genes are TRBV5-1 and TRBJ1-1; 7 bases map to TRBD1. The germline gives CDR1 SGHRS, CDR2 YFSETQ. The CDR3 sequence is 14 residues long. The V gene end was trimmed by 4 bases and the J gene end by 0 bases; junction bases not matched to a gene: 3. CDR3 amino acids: CASSRDRMNTEAFF. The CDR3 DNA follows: TGCGCCAGCAGCAGGGACAGAATGAACACTGAAGCTTTCTTT.

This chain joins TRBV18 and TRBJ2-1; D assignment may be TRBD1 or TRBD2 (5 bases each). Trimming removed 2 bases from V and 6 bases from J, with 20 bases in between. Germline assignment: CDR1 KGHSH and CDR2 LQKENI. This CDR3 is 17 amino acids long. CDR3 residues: CASSPGGIQGTLNEQFF. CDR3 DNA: TGTGCCAGCTCACCAGGAGGCATCCAGGGAACCCTCAATGAGCAGTTCTTC.

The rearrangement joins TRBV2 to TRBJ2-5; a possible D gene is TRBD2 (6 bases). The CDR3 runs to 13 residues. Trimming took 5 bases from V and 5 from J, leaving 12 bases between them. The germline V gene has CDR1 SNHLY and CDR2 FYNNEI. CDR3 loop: CASSREERETQYF. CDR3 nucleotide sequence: TGTGCCAGCAGTAGGGAGGAGAGGGAGACCCAGTACTTC.

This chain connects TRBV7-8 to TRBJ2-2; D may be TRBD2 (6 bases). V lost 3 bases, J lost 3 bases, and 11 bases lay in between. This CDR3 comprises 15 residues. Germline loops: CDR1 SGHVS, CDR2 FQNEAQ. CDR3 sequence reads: CASSLRRDYTGELFF. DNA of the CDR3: TGTGCCAGCAGCTTGCGCAGGGACTACACCGGGGAGCTGTTTTTT.